This T cell receptor beta chain emerged from a study of T cell changes during pregnancy in multiple sclerosis (dated by TCRdb to 2018 to 2020). Broadly, across the study: In women with multiple sclerosis, the researchers looked at how the T cell repertoire shifted as pregnancy progressed.

Only one count was recorded for this clone. It lacks a known antigen. No much larger clonotype is one base removed from it; base qualities were not supplied. The method was the immunoSEQ multiplex PCR assay. Entries here come from immuneACCESS through TCRdb and include only in-frame sequences with V and J called. Some clones fail to appear in such tables; in the studies checked, an unresolved V gene covers under half of the shortfall, and the cause of the remainder is unknown. This sample is represented by fewer than 45,000 clones; roughly 87% of them were singletons. The ten most abundant clones make up around 0.49% of the sample. CDR1 and CDR2 were assigned from the germline V gene as SGHRS and YFSETQ. The CDR3 holds 13 amino acids from the cysteine to the phenylalanine. This entry keeps only the CDR3 DNA: 39 bases, framed from base 1. Ends trimmed: V by 0 bases, J by 7 bases; bases unmatched to a gene: 4.

The TCR was taken from a female donor with multiple sclerosis, enrolled in a pregnancy study. Source: CD4+ T cells from peripheral blood mononuclear cells, taken in the first trimester of pregnancy. The chain is assembled from TRBV5-1 and TRBJ2-7, and 7 junctional nucleotides match TRBD1. The CDR3 loop reads CASSLGTGGEQYF. The DNA reads TGCGCCAGCAGCTTGGGGACAGGTGGAGAGCAGTACTTC.